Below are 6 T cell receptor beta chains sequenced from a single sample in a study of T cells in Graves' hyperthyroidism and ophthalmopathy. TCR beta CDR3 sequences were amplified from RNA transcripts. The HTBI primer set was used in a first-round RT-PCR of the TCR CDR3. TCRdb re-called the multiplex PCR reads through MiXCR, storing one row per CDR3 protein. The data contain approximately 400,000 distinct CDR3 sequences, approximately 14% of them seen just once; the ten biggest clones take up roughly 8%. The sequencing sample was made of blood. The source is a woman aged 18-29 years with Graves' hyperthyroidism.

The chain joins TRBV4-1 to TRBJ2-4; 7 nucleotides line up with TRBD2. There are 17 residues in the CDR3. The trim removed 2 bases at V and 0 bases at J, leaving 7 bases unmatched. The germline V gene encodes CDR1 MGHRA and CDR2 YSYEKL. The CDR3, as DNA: TGCGCCAGCAGCCAACCTCTAGCGGTCCTAGCCAAAAACATTCAGTACTTC. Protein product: CASSQPLAVLAKNIQYF.

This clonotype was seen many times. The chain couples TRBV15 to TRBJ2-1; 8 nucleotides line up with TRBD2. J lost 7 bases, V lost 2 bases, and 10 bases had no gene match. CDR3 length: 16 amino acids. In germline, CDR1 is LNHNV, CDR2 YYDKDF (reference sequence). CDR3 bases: TGTGCCACCAGCAGATGGGCTAGCGGGCGCGAAAATGAGCAGTTCTTC. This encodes CATSRWASGRENEQFF.

The CDR3 spells CASSTATGTSYNEQFF. For the CDR3, the DNA is TGTGCCAGTAGCACTGCGACAGGAACCTCCTACAATGAGCAGTTCTTC. The chain is built from TRBV19 and TRBJ2-1; TRBD1 might be the D (6 bases). V was pared by 6 bases and J by 0 bases, with 15 bases between. The V gene's germline CDR1 is LNHDA and CDR2 SQIVND (reference sequence). The CDR3 covers 16 residues.

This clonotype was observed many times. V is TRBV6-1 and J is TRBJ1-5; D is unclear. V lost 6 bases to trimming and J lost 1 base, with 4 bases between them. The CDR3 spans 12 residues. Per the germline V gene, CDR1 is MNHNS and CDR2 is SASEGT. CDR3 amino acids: CASRQSNQPQHF. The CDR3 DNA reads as TGTGCCAGCAGGCAGAGCAATCAGCCCCAGCATTTT.

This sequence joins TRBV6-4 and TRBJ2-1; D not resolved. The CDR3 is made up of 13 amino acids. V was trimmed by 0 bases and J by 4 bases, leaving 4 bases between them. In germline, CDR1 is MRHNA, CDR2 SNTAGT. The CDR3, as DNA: TGTGCCAGCAGTGACTCTGTTTACAATGAGCAGTTCTTC. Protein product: CASSDSVYNEQFF.

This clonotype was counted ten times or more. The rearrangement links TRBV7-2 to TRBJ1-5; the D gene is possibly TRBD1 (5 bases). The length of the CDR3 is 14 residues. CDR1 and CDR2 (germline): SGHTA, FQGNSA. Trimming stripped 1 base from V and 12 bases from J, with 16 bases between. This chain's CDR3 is CASSLDPGPGFQHF. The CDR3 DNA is TGTGCCAGCAGCTTAGACCCGGGGCCCGGTTTCCAGCATTTT. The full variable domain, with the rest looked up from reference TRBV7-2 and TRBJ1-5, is GAGVSQSPSNKVTEKGKDVELRCDPISGHTALYWYRQSLGQGLEFLIYFQGNSAPDKSGLPSDRFSAERTGGSVSTLTIQRTQQEDSAVYLCASSLDPGPGFQHFGDGTRLSIL.